Listed below are T cell receptor beta chains from one sample, sequenced in a study of T cell responses to AZD1222 COVID-19 vaccine. Here immunoSEQ multiplex PCR was the method, and the copy in TCRdb shows in-frame clones only, minus some. Of 95,000 to 150,000 clones listed, 65% to 90% are singletons. The source material was peripheral blood, sampled on day 0 of AZD1222 vaccination. These receptors were taken from an adult in good health. CDR3s include the opening cysteine and the closing phenylalanine or tryptophan. The D gene is left open where the match is weak. The listing skips clone size in some rows; elsewhere it reads once, few, many or a size class.

cdr3_nt: TGTGCCAGTAGTATACAGGGGAGTAGTTCACCCCTCCACTTT
cdr3_aa: CASSIQGSSSPLHF
d_call: -
v_call: TRBV19
j_call: TRBJ1-6
clone_size: -

cdr3_nt: TGTGCCAGCAGTTCGACTAGCGGGGGTATTTACGAGCAGTACTTC
cdr3_aa: CASSSTSGGIYEQYF
d_call: TRBD2
v_call: TRBV6-4
j_call: TRBJ2-7
clone_size: -

cdr3_nt: TGTGCCAGTAGTCTCGAGAGGGGCCAGTATGAAAAACTGTTTTTT
cdr3_aa: CASSLERGQYEKLFF
d_call: -
v_call: TRBV19
j_call: TRBJ1-4
clone_size: -

cdr3_nt: TGTGCCAGCACTCGCGAAGCTAACTATGGCTACACCTTC
cdr3_aa: CASTREANYGYTF
d_call: -
v_call: TRBV2
j_call: TRBJ1-2
clone_size: -

cdr3_nt: TGCGCCAGCAGCTTAAGGGAGGGGAGGTCGGACACTGAAGCTTTCTTT
cdr3_aa: CASSLREGRSDTEAFF
d_call: -
v_call: TRBV5-1
j_call: TRBJ1-1
clone_size: -

cdr3_nt: TGCGCCAGCAGCCTACGGACTAGCGGGGTATACAATGAGCAGTTCTTC
cdr3_aa: CASSLRTSGVYNEQFF
d_call: TRBD2
v_call: TRBV5-1
j_call: TRBJ2-1
clone_size: -

cdr3_nt: TGCGCCAGCAGCTTTTCAGGTACCCCTAATGAAAAACTGTTTTTT
cdr3_aa: CASSFSGTPNEKLFF
d_call: -
v_call: TRBV5-1
j_call: TRBJ1-4
clone_size: -

cdr3_nt: TGCGCCAGCAGCCAAGGGGGACAGGGGGCGAACTATGGCTACACCTTC
cdr3_aa: CASSQGGQGANYGYTF
d_call: TRBD1
v_call: TRBV4-3
j_call: TRBJ1-2
clone_size: -

cdr3_nt: TGTGCCAGCAGTTTATCTCCCTACACAGATACGCAGTATTTT
cdr3_aa: CASSLSPYTDTQYF
d_call: -
v_call: TRBV27
j_call: TRBJ2-3
clone_size: -

cdr3_nt: TGTGCCAGCAGCAGACAGGGGTCGGATTCACCCCTCCACTTT
cdr3_aa: CASSRQGSDSPLHF
d_call: TRBD1
v_call: TRBV6-5
j_call: TRBJ1-6
clone_size: -

cdr3_nt: TGTGCCACCAGCAGATCGCAGGGGGTCGGAACAGATACGCAGTATTTT
cdr3_aa: CATSRSQGVGTDTQYF
d_call: TRBD1
v_call: TRBV15
j_call: TRBJ2-3
clone_size: -

cdr3_nt: TGTGCCAGCAGCTTAGAACCGGGACAGGCCAACTATGGCTACACCTTC
cdr3_aa: CASSLEPGQANYGYTF
d_call: TRBD1
v_call: TRBV7-9
j_call: TRBJ1-2
clone_size: -

cdr3_nt: TGCGCCAGCAGCTTGCGTGGGACAGGAGACTACGAGCAGTACTTC
cdr3_aa: CASSLRGTGDYEQYF
d_call: TRBD1
v_call: TRBV5-1
j_call: TRBJ2-7
clone_size: -

cdr3_nt: TGTGCCAGCAGACCCAGACAGGGAGGGTCCTACGAGCAGTACTTT
cdr3_aa: CASRPRQGGSYEQYF
d_call: -
v_call: TRBV2
j_call: TRBJ2-7
clone_size: -

cdr3_nt: TGTGCCAGTACTAAGAACGGGGAGGACACTGAAGCTTTCTTT
cdr3_aa: CASTKNGEDTEAFF
d_call: -
v_call: TRBV19
j_call: TRBJ1-1
clone_size: -

cdr3_nt: TGTGCCAGCAGCCATCCGGCTAGCGGAGCCTACGAGCAGTACTTC
cdr3_aa: CASSHPASGAYEQYF
d_call: TRBD2
v_call: TRBV11-2
j_call: TRBJ2-7
clone_size: -

cdr3_nt: TGTGCCAGCAGCATGGGGTGCGGTGGAAACACCATATATTTT
cdr3_aa: CASSMGCGGNTIYF
d_call: -
v_call: TRBV21-1
j_call: TRBJ1-3
clone_size: -

cdr3_nt: TGTGCCAGCAGCCAAGATCCCTCCCCTTTTGAGCAGTACTTC
cdr3_aa: CASSQDPSPFEQYF
d_call: -
v_call: TRBV4-2
j_call: TRBJ2-7
clone_size: few

cdr3_nt: TGTGCCAGCAGCTTCGGGAATGGCTACACCTTC
cdr3_aa: CASSFGNGYTF
d_call: -
v_call: TRBV5-6
j_call: TRBJ1-2
clone_size: -

cdr3_nt: TGTGCCAGCAGTTTAGAAGGGGTAGGAAACACCATATATTTT
cdr3_aa: CASSLEGVGNTIYF
d_call: -
v_call: TRBV28
j_call: TRBJ1-3
clone_size: once

cdr3_nt: TGTGCCTGGAATATCGACAGGGTGAATGGCTACACCTTC
cdr3_aa: CAWNIDRVNGYTF
d_call: TRBD1
v_call: TRBV30
j_call: TRBJ1-2
clone_size: -

cdr3_nt: TGTGCCAGCAGCCCCGGGACAGGGTACTATGGCTACACCTTC
cdr3_aa: CASSPGTGYYGYTF
d_call: TRBD1
v_call: TRBV7-2
j_call: TRBJ1-2
clone_size: -

cdr3_nt: TGTGCCAGCAGTACAACACGCACAGATACGCAGTATTTT
cdr3_aa: CASSTTRTDTQYF
d_call: -
v_call: TRBV28
j_call: TRBJ2-3
clone_size: -

cdr3_nt: TGCGCCAGCAGCTTGGGACAGGGATACACCGGGGAGCTGTTTTTT
cdr3_aa: CASSLGQGYTGELFF
d_call: TRBD1
v_call: TRBV5-1
j_call: TRBJ2-2
clone_size: -

cdr3_nt: TGTGCCAGCCCAAATAGGGGGGGTGGAGAGCAGTTCTTC
cdr3_aa: CASPNRGGGEQFF
d_call: -
v_call: TRBV25-1
j_call: TRBJ2-1
clone_size: -

cdr3_nt: TGCGCCAGCAGCAGTGGGACTAGCGAAAGCACAGATACGCAGTATTTT
cdr3_aa: CASSSGTSESTDTQYF
d_call: TRBD2
v_call: TRBV5-1
j_call: TRBJ2-3
clone_size: -

cdr3_nt: TGTGCCAGCAGCTGGGACAGCTGGAGCTCTGGGGCCAACGTCCTGACTTTC
cdr3_aa: CASSWDSWSSGANVLTF
d_call: TRBD1
v_call: TRBV11-2
j_call: TRBJ2-6
clone_size: -

cdr3_nt: TGTGCCAGCAGCGTAGTTAGCGTCGAGGCCAATGAGCAGTTCTTC
cdr3_aa: CASSVVSVEANEQFF
d_call: -
v_call: TRBV9
j_call: TRBJ2-1
clone_size: -

cdr3_nt: TGTGCCAGCAGTTACACGGAAACCGGGGAGCTGTTTTTT
cdr3_aa: CASSYTETGELFF
d_call: -
v_call: TRBV2
j_call: TRBJ2-2
clone_size: -

cdr3_nt: TGTGCCAGCAGCCCCTTCTCGGGGGGGGGCACCGGGGAGCTGTTTTTT
cdr3_aa: CASSPFSGGGTGELFF
d_call: TRBD2
v_call: TRBV7-9
j_call: TRBJ2-2
clone_size: -

cdr3_nt: TGTGCCAGCAGTGAAGCGATACCATCAGGTTATAGCAATCAGCCCCAGCATTTT
cdr3_aa: CASSEAIPSGYSNQPQHF
d_call: -
v_call: TRBV6-1
j_call: TRBJ1-5
clone_size: few

cdr3_nt: TGTGCCAGCAGTTCTCAGGGGGCCACTGAAGCTTTCTTT
cdr3_aa: CASSSQGATEAFF
d_call: TRBD1
v_call: TRBV27
j_call: TRBJ1-1
clone_size: -

cdr3_nt: TGTGCCAGCAGCCTCACGGGGGTAGAGACCCAGTACTTC
cdr3_aa: CASSLTGVETQYF
d_call: -
v_call: TRBV4-2
j_call: TRBJ2-5
clone_size: -

cdr3_nt: TGTGCCATCGGGGCTAGCGAAGGCACCGGGGAGCTGTTTTTT
cdr3_aa: CAIGASEGTGELFF
d_call: -
v_call: TRBV10-3
j_call: TRBJ2-2
clone_size: -

cdr3_nt: TGTGCCAGCAGCCACCCGCCGGGACAGACAAATTCACCCCTCCACTTT
cdr3_aa: CASSHPPGQTNSPLHF
d_call: TRBD1
v_call: TRBV7-9
j_call: TRBJ1-6
clone_size: -

cdr3_nt: TGTGCCTGGTCGGACAGGGGATCCTACGAGCAGTACTTC
cdr3_aa: CAWSDRGSYEQYF
d_call: TRBD1
v_call: TRBV30
j_call: TRBJ2-7
clone_size: -

cdr3_nt: TGTGCCAGCAGCCCTCGACAGGGGGACACTGAAGCTTTCTTT
cdr3_aa: CASSPRQGDTEAFF
d_call: TRBD1
v_call: TRBV7-8
j_call: TRBJ1-1
clone_size: -

cdr3_nt: TGTGCCAGCAGCTCCCAGGGGGGCGCTGAAGCTTTCTTT
cdr3_aa: CASSSQGGAEAFF
d_call: TRBD1
v_call: TRBV7-9
j_call: TRBJ1-1
clone_size: -

cdr3_nt: TGTGCCAGCAGCCCGATAGCGGGGGGGCTAAATGAGCAGTTCTTC
cdr3_aa: CASSPIAGGLNEQFF
d_call: TRBD2
v_call: TRBV6-2/TRBV6-3
j_call: TRBJ2-1
clone_size: -

cdr3_nt: TGTGCCAGCAGTTCAGACAGGGGTGGCACTGAAGCTTTCTTT
cdr3_aa: CASSSDRGGTEAFF
d_call: TRBD1
v_call: TRBV2
j_call: TRBJ1-1
clone_size: -

cdr3_nt: TGTGCCAGCAGCCCCGCCGGGCGAAGTTACGAGCAGTACTTC
cdr3_aa: CASSPAGRSYEQYF
d_call: -
v_call: TRBV3-1/TRBV3-2
j_call: TRBJ2-7
clone_size: -